This entry concerns a single T cell receptor (beta chain). Its antigen is unidentified. Via MiXCR, TCRdb re-called the 5' RACE reads, giving one row per CDR3 protein. The repertoire holds some 250,000 distinct CDR3 sequences, with 20% to 30% as singletons. Trimming removed 1 base from V and 3 bases from J, with 7 bases in between. CDR3 length equals 13 residues. Germline CDR1 MNHNS, CDR2 SASEGT. This specimen belongs to a study of CD8 T cells in ankylosing spondylitis. Findings and caveats of the study: Blood from ankylosing spondylitis patients appeared to carry a characteristic roughly 8-variant TCR beta motif.

The TCR was taken from a male donor with ankylosing spondylitis or in good health (not recorded which). The chain couples TRBV6-1 to TRBJ2-7; D unresolved. Sequencing was done on a sample of blood, either unsorted or a sorted T cell fraction (not recorded which). CDR3 amino acids: CASSEVGDYEQYF. In DNA, the CDR3 is TGTGCCAGCAGTGAAGTCGGCGACTACGAGCAGTACTTC.